These 9 T cell receptor beta chains originate from one sample sequenced in a study of blood T cell dynamics during melanoma immunotherapy. The sample's time point: pre-treatment baseline. TCRdb's table, derived via immunoSEQ multiplex PCR, lists solely in-frame clones and lacks some. The table records tens of thousands of clones, over 85% of them present only once. Here the sequenced sample was blood, taken from a patient treated with checkpoint blockade. Source of these receptors: a human donor with melanoma.

The chain recombines TRBV4-2 with TRBJ2-5; D could derive from TRBD1 or TRBD2 (5 bases each). Trimming cost V 0 bases and J 2 bases, with 10 bases left between them. The CDR3 is made up of 15 amino acids. From germline, CDR1 is LGHNA and CDR2 YNFKEQ. CDR3 loop: CASSQDPWGQETQYF. CDR3 in DNA: TGTGCCAGCAGCCAAGATCCCTGGGGGCAAGAGACCCAGTACTTC.

A note on this clone: One junction end disagrees with the germline gene, perhaps due to a read error. The V call is TRBV7-2, the J call TRBJ2-5; D unresolved. Germline loops: CDR1 SGHTA, CDR2 FQGNSA. The CDR3 has 15 amino acids. The CDR3 here is CASSIYWGYQETQYF. The CDR3 DNA sequence: TGTGCCAGCAGCATCTACTGGGGATACCAGGAGACCCAGTACTTC. Using reference TRBV7-2 and TRBJ2-5 for the parts outside the CDR3, the full variable domain is GAGVSQSPSNKVTEKGKDVELRCDPISGHTALYWYRQSLGQGLEFLIYFQGNSAPDKSGLPSDRFSAERTGGSVSTLTIQRTQQEDSAVYLCASSIYWGYQETQYFGPGTRLLVL.

This clone was seen more than once but under ten times. The V and J genes are TRBV5-6 and TRBJ2-7; maybe TRBD2 (6 bases). The V gene lost 0 bases and the J gene lost 5 bases, with 18 bases spanning the gap. The length of the CDR3 is 16 residues. Per the germline V gene, CDR1 is SGHDT and CDR2 is YYEEEE. CDR3 sequence reads: CASSLETRPIEDEQYF. CDR3 nucleotides: TGTGCCAGCAGCTTGGAGACTAGACCGATCGAGGACGAGCAGTACTTC.

V usage is TRBV2 and J usage is TRBJ2-1, with a weak D call TRBD1 (6 bases). The ends were cut back, 8 bases at V and 10 bases at J, with 18 bases in the middle. This CDR3 has 13 residues. Germline V gives CDR1 SNHLY, CDR2 FYNNEI. The CDR3 DNA sequence: TGTGCCAGCTCTTCCTCAGGGGCTCGGGAGCAGTTCTTC. Translation gives CASSSSGAREQFF.

This chain uses TRBV5-5 with TRBJ2-5; D gene unclear. The CDR3 contains 13 residues. CDR1 SGHKS and CDR2 YYEKEE come from the germline V gene (reference sequence). Between the trimmed V and J ends, which lost 0 bases and 5 bases, there was a span of 8 bases. The CDR3 region is CASSLAHGETQYF. The CDR3 DNA follows: TGTGCCAGCAGCTTGGCCCACGGGGAGACCCAGTACTTC.

The chain has TRBV10-3 and TRBJ1-2; TRBD1 aligns across 9 bases. Germline V CDR1 and CDR2: ENHRY, SYGVKD. The CDR3 spans 15 residues. V lost 6 bases and J lost 7; bases outside the gene matches: 12. For the CDR3, the DNA is TGTGCCATCAGGGGGGACAGGGACAATTTACGTGGCTACACCTTC. Translation gives CAIRGDRDNLRGYTF.

This clone was detected only once. The chain uses TRBV27 and TRBJ2-3, with no clear D. Germline lookup yields CDR1 MNHEY and CDR2 SMNVEV (reference sequence). The CDR3 has 13 residues. Deletions cut 5 bases from V and 5 bases from J, with 11 bases between. This chain's CDR3 is CASSLQWGDTQYF. The CDR3 nucleotides read TGTGCCAGCAGTCTCCAATGGGGAGATACGCAGTATTTT.

The gene calls are TRBV6-1 and TRBJ2-1; no firm D call. V shed 2 bases and J shed 9 bases, with 5 bases lying between them. CDR3 length: 11 amino acids. The germline gives CDR1 MNHNS, CDR2 SASEGT. The CDR3 region has the DNA TGTGCCAGCAGTGAATTTGGTGAGCAGTTCTTC. Translation gives CASSEFGEQFF.

This clone came up a few times. The V gene is TRBV21-1, the J gene TRBJ2-7; the D call of TRBD1 is as the table states it, not checked on the DNA. TRBV21-1 is a pseudogene. The CDR3 runs to 15 residues. The CDR3 sequence is CASSQAGDRGYEQYF. As DNA, the CDR3 is TGTGCCAGCAGCCAAGCAGGGGACAGGGGATACGAGCAGTACTTC.